The sequence of this T cell receptor (beta chain) was determined in a study of CD8 T cells in ankylosing spondylitis. V was trimmed by 1 base and J by 2 bases, leaving 8 bases between them. This CDR3 contains 14 residues. The germline CDR1 and CDR2 sequences are SGHAT and FQNNGV. Comment on this clonotype: The target antigen is unknown.

MiXCR, applied by TCRdb to the 5' RACE reads, yields one record per CDR3 protein. The sample has a few hundred thousand distinct CDR3 sequences, 20% to 25% seen once. Study-wide findings and caveats: Seemingly distinctive of ankylosing spondylitis blood was a TCR beta motif formed by eight highly homologous variants. From matched ankylosing spondylitis synovial fluid, disease-linked clones were reportedly recovered at significantly enriched levels.

This chain connects TRBV11-2 to TRBJ2-5; D ambiguous. The receptor's source is a male donor with ankylosing spondylitis. The source material was blood, either unsorted or a sorted T cell fraction (not recorded which). This CDR3 reads CASSLGVRQETQYF. DNA of the CDR3: TGTGCCAGCAGCTTAGGAGTTCGGCAAGAGACCCAGTACTTC.